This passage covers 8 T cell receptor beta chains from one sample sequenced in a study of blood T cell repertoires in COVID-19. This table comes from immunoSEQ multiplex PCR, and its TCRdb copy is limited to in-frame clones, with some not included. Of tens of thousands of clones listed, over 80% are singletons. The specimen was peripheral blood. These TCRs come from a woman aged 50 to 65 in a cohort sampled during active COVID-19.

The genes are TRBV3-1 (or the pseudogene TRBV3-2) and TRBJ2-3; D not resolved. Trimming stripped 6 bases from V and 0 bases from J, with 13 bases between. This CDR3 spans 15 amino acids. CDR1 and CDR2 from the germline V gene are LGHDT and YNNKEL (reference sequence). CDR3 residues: CASRPSWASTDTQYF. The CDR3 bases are TGTGCCAGCAGACCTTCTTGGGCTAGCACAGATACGCAGTATTTT.

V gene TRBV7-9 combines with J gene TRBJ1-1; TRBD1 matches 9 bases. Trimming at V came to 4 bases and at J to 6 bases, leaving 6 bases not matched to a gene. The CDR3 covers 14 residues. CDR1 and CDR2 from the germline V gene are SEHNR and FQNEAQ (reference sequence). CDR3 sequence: CASSSGTGIAEAFF. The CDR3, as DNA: TGTGCCAGCAGCTCCGGGACAGGGATCGCTGAAGCTTTCTTT.

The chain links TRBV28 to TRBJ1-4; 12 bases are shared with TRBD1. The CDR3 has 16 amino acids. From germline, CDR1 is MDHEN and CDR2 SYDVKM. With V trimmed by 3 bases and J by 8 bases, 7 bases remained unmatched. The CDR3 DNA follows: TGTGCCAGCAGTTTTGGGACAGGGGGCCGAGGAGAAAAACTGTTTTTT. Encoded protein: CASSFGTGGRGEKLFF. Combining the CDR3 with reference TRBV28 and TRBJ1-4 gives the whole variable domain DVKVTQSSRYLVKRTGEKVFLECVQDMDHENMFWYRQDPGLGLRLIYFSYDVKMKEKGDIPEGYSVSREKKERFSLILESASTNQTSMYLCASSFGTGGRGEKLFFGSGTQLSVL.

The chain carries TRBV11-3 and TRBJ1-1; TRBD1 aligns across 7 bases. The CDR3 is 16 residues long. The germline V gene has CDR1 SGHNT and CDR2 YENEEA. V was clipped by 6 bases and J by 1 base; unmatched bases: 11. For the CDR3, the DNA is TGTGCCAGCAGTTCCGGGACAGATAGACCGAACACTGAAGCTTTCTTT. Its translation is CASSSGTDRPNTEAFF.

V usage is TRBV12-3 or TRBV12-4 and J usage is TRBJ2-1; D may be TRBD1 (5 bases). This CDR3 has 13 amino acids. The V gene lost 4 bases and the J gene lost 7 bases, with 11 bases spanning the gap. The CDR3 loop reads CASSSGRTNEQFF. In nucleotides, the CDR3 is TGTGCCAGCAGTTCGGGCCGGACAAATGAGCAGTTCTTC.

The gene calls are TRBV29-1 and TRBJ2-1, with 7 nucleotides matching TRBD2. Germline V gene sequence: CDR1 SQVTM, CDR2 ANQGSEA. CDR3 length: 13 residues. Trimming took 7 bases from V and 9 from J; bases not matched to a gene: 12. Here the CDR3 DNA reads TGCAGCGCGTCCGGGAGGAGGGTCAGTGAGCAGTTCTTC. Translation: CSASGRRVSEQFF.

In nucleotides, the CDR3 is TGCGCCAGCAGCTTGGCCGAGAAAGCGGGAGCCCACACAGATACGCAGTATTTT. This translates into CASSLAEKAGAHTDTQYF. The V gene is TRBV5-1, the J gene TRBJ2-3; TRBD2 agrees at 8 bases. The trim removed 0 bases at V and 2 bases at J, leaving 11 bases unmatched. The CDR3 contains 18 residues. Germline CDR1 reads SGHRS; CDR2 reads YFSETQ.

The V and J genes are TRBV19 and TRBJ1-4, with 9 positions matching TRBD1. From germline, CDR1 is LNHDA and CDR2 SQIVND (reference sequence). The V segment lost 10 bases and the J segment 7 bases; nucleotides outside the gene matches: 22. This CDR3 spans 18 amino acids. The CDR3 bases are TGTGCCACCACTATTTGGGCCATTAGGGGGACAGGGCGTGAAAAACTGTTTTTT. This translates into CATTIWAIRGTGREKLFF.